The 25 T cell receptor beta chains reported below all come from one sample, sequenced in a study of blood T cells in healthy people across ages. Alongside a J-beta primer mix, a sample-barcoded 5' primer served in a second PCR lasting 7 to 11 cycles. TCRdb processed the 5' RACE reads anew with MiXCR; each CDR3 protein has one entry. The sample carries roughly 1,700,000 distinct CDR3 sequences, under 30% recorded once. The source material was blood. The receptors were gathered from a woman in her thirties in good health.

This clonotype was seen repeatedly, ten times or more. The CDR3 here is CASSLTTLYQETQYF. The CDR3 bases are TGTGCCAGCAGCTTAACGACCCTCTACCAAGAGACCCAGTACTTC. The J gene is TRBJ2-5, the V gene TRBV7-2; D not resolved. From germline, CDR1 is SGHTA and CDR2 FQGNSA. This CDR3 is built from 15 residues. The V end was cut by 2 bases, the J end by 0 bases, with 10 bases between.

V is TRBV10-3 and J is TRBJ2-5, with TRBD2 identical over 15 bases. With 3 bases clipped from V and 2 bases from J, the junction kept 7 bases outside the gene matches. Per germline, CDR1 ENHRY and CDR2 SYGVKD. The CDR3 runs to 18 residues. CDR3 protein: CAISDPGLAGGLQETQYF. CDR3 bases: TGTGCCATCAGTGACCCGGGACTAGCGGGAGGTTTACAAGAGACCCAGTACTTC.

Worth noting for this clonotype: A read error may account for a junction end that differs from germline. The chain combines TRBV7-9 with TRBJ2-2, with D tentatively TRBD2 (5 bases). Germline V gene data show CDR1 as SEHNR and CDR2 as FQNEAQ (reference sequence). CDR3 size: 20 residues. CDR3: CASSSPSLPVIETNTGERFF. In DNA, the CDR3 is TGTGCCAGCAGCTCCCCGTCCCTGCCGGTAATAGAAACGAACACCGGGGAGCGGTTTTTT. The full variable domain, with the rest looked up from reference TRBV7-9 and TRBJ2-2, is DTGVSQNPRHKITKRGQNVTFRCDPISEHNRLYWYRQTLGQGPEFLTYFQNEAQLEKSRLLSDRFSAERPKGSFSTLEIQRTEQGDSAMYLCASSSPSLPVIETNTGERFFGEGSRLTVL.

The V and J genes are TRBV2 and TRBJ2-7; the match to TRBD2 covers 7 bases. Germline loops: CDR1 SNHLY, CDR2 FYNNEI. V dropped 4 bases and J dropped 3; count of bases not matched to a gene: 9. This CDR3 is 15 amino acids long. The CDR3 spells CASSGEGTPHYEQYF. As DNA, the CDR3 is TGTGCCAGCAGTGGGGAGGGGACTCCTCACTACGAGCAGTACTTC.

This chain links TRBV24-1 with TRBJ1-1, with unresolved D. The germline gives CDR1 KGHDR, CDR2 SFDVKD. The V end was cut by 4 bases, the J end by 7 bases, with 12 bases between. This CDR3 spans 13 amino acids. CDR3: CATSDQVGSEAFF. DNA of the CDR3: TGTGCCACCAGTGACCAGGTTGGCAGTGAAGCTTTCTTT.

This clonotype has more than one count but fewer than ten. The germline gene is not matched at one end of the junction; a read error may be the cause. J is TRBJ2-1 and V is TRBV11-2, with 10 bases lining up with TRBD2. Germline values: CDR1 SGHAT, CDR2 FQNNGV. The CDR3 totals 16 residues. Here the CDR3 reads CASSSLLAGVYSEQFF. The CDR3 DNA is TGTGCCAGCAGCTCGCTGCTAGCGGGGGTCTACAGTGAGCAGTTCTTC.

The chain carries TRBV5-1 and TRBJ1-2, with TRBD1 as a possible D gene (6 bases). The CDR3 runs to 14 residues. The germline V gene has CDR1 SGHRS and CDR2 YFSETQ. The V end lost 2 bases, the J end lost 6 bases, and 14 bases lay between the germline ends. The chain's CDR3 is CASSFRGGLDGYTF. The CDR3 nucleotides read TGCGCCAGCAGCTTCAGGGGCGGCCTTGATGGCTACACCTTC.

This clonotype has a handful of counts. V gene TRBV20-1 combines with J gene TRBJ2-5, with D perhaps matching TRBD2 (6 bases). The CDR3 is made up of 13 amino acids. From germline, CDR1 is DFQATT and CDR2 SNEGSKA (reference sequence). Trimming cost V 6 bases and J 6 bases, with 17 bases left between them. The CDR3 sequence: CSAQRASDQTQYF. The CDR3 DNA reads TGCAGTGCCCAAAGGGCTAGCGATCAGACCCAGTACTTC.

The chain combines TRBV28 with TRBJ1-5; 7 positions match TRBD1. CDR3 length: 15 amino acids. V shed 3 bases and J 3 bases; nucleotides not matched to a gene: 5. Per the germline V gene, CDR1 is MDHEN and CDR2 is SYDVKM. This chain's CDR3 is CASSLLTGPNQPQHF. The CDR3 nucleotides are TGTGCCAGCAGTTTGCTGACAGGGCCCAATCAGCCCCAGCATTTT. The full variable domain, its missing parts supplied by reference TRBV28 and TRBJ1-5, is DVKVTQSSRYLVKRTGEKVFLECVQDMDHENMFWYRQDPGLGLRLIYFSYDVKMKEKGDIPEGYSVSREKKERFSLILESASTNQTSMYLCASSLLTGPNQPQHFGDGTRLSIL.

The table lists this clonotype with many counts. The chain is built from TRBV29-1 and TRBJ2-5; unclear D gene. Trimming shortened V by 3 bases and J by 5 bases, and 4 bases separated the two germline ends. This CDR3 spans 10 amino acids. The germline V gene encodes CDR1 SQVTM and CDR2 ANQGSEA. The CDR3 protein is CSVDEETQYF. CDR3 DNA: TGCAGCGTTGACGAGGAGACCCAGTACTTC.

Many counts were recorded for this clonotype. The rearrangement joins TRBV20-1 to TRBJ2-7; no clear D gene. Per germline, CDR1 DFQATT and CDR2 SNEGSKA (reference sequence). The V end was cut by 5 bases, the J end by 4 bases, with 15 bases between. The CDR3 is 13 amino acids. CDR3 DNA: TGCAGTGCTGCGACTCCTTCCTCATACGAGCAGTACTTC. This encodes CSAATPSSYEQYF.

The chain employs TRBV6-6 and TRBJ2-7; 9 bases line up with TRBD1. J was trimmed by 3 bases and V by 9 bases; bases with no gene match: 9. Germline values: CDR1 MNHNY, CDR2 SVGAGI (reference sequence). This CDR3 is 14 amino acids long. The CDR3 sequence is CASLKGQGGYEQYF. In DNA, the CDR3 is TGTGCCAGTTTGAAGGGACAGGGCGGCTACGAGCAGTACTTC.

This clonotype was detected only a few times. A much more abundant neighbour one base away suggests this may be a read error. V gene TRBV25-1 combines with J gene TRBJ2-5; D is perhaps TRBD1 (5 bases). The J call may be wrong; the DNA end is better matched by TRBJ2-7. Germline lookup yields CDR1 MGHDK and CDR2 SYGVNS. This CDR3 has 15 amino acids. The CDR3, as DNA: TGTGCCAGCAGTCGGGCCTTCAAAGGGGCTTACGAGCAGTACTTC. This translates into CASSRAFKGAYEQYF.

CDR3 DNA sequence: TGTGCCATCAGTGAGGCCGAGGGTCCTTTTGGCACAGATACGCAGTATTTT. As protein: CAISEAEGPFGTDTQYF. The V and J genes are TRBV10-3 and TRBJ2-3; D perhaps matches TRBD2 (5 bases). The CDR3 loop spans 17 amino acids. V was pared by 2 bases and J by 1 base, with 16 bases between. CDR1 is ENHRY and CDR2 is SYGVKD in the germline V gene.

This clonotype was seen only a few times. This chain connects TRBV5-1 to TRBJ2-7; possibly TRBD1 for D (6 bases). The V gene lost 4 bases and the J gene lost 4 bases, with 18 bases spanning the gap. Germline values: CDR1 SGHRS, CDR2 YFSETQ. The CDR3 spans 15 residues. In DNA, the CDR3 is TGCGCCAGCAGCCCTGGACAGACCTCTACGTACGAGCAGTACTTC. Its translation: CASSPGQTSTYEQYF. The complete variable domain, with remaining parts taken from reference TRBV5-1 and TRBJ2-7, reads KAGVTQTPRYLIKTRGQQVTLSCSPISGHRSVSWYQQTPGQGLQFLFEYFSETQRNKGNFPGRFSGRQFSNSRSEMNVSTLELGDSALYLCASSPGQTSTYEQYFGPGTRLTVT.

This clonotype was recorded at least ten times. CDR3 residues: CASRSPGLAGSYEQYF. The CDR3 bases are TGTGCCAGCAGATCTCCGGGACTAGCGGGCTCCTACGAGCAGTACTTC. The V gene is TRBV28, the J gene TRBJ2-7, with 12 bases that match TRBD2. Germline CDR1 reads MDHEN; CDR2 reads SYDVKM. The CDR3 has 16 amino acids. J lost 0 bases, V lost 6 bases, and 6 bases had no gene match. The whole variable domain, filled in from reference TRBV28 and TRBJ2-7, reads DVKVTQSSRYLVKRTGEKVFLECVQDMDHENMFWYRQDPGLGLRLIYFSYDVKMKEKGDIPEGYSVSREKKERFSLILESASTNQTSMYLCASRSPGLAGSYEQYFGPGTRLTVT.

The chain combines TRBV7-9 with TRBJ2-1; 7 nucleotides match TRBD1. The J segment lost 5 bases and the V segment lost 5 bases, leaving 12 bases of the junction unmatched. The CDR3 sequence is 16 residues long. The germline CDR1 and CDR2 sequences are SEHNR and FQNEAQ (reference sequence). CDR3 DNA: TGTGCCAGCAGCCCGCCGGTACAGGGGAATGACAATGAGCAGTTCTTC. It specifies CASSPPVQGNDNEQFF.

This clonotype was detected a few times. The chain uses TRBV29-1 and TRBJ2-1, with a possible D match to TRBD2 (6 bases). The V and J ends lost 6 bases and 0 bases respectively, with 15 bases between them. The germline V gene encodes CDR1 SQVTM and CDR2 ANQGSEA. This CDR3 has 15 amino acids. CDR3 nucleotides: TGCAGCGTGGCCCTTGGCGGGGTCTCCTACAATGAGCAGTTCTTC. Encoded protein: CSVALGGVSYNEQFF.

The chain couples TRBV2 to TRBJ2-3, with TRBD2 matching 9 bases. Losses at the gene ends were 6 bases for V and 5 bases for J; bases not matched to a gene: 18. This CDR3 is built from 18 residues. Per the germline V gene, CDR1 is SNHLY and CDR2 is FYNNEI. CDR3 nucleotide sequence: TGTGCCAGCAGATATCCGGGACTAGCAATTTCTCGCCGAGATACGCAGTATTTT. This translates into CASRYPGLAISRRDTQYF.

This clonotype was detected only a few times. The V and J genes are TRBV20-1 and TRBJ2-7, with 7 bases matching TRBD2. The end of the DNA aligns better with TRBJ2-5, so the J call may be wrong. The CDR3 totals 14 residues. Germline V gene sequence: CDR1 DFQATT, CDR2 SNEGSKA (reference sequence). The CDR3 spells CSAEHGGRQETQYF. In DNA, the CDR3 is TGCAGTGCTGAGCACGGGGGGAGGCAAGAGACCCAGTACTTC.

The chain has TRBV4-2 and TRBJ2-1; D not certain. The V gene lost 4 bases and the J gene lost 10 bases, with 17 bases spanning the gap. The V gene's germline CDR1 is LGHNA and CDR2 YNFKEQ. CDR3 length: 14 residues. CDR3 protein: CASSPDLAAGEQFF. In nucleotides, the CDR3 is TGTGCCAGCAGCCCCGACCTGGCAGCCGGCGAGCAGTTCTTC.

This clonotype was picked up many times. This chain uses TRBV20-1 with TRBJ2-1, with 16 bases aligning to TRBD2. Germline CDR1 reads DFQATT; CDR2 reads SNEGSKA (reference sequence). CDR3 size: 15 residues. J was trimmed by 6 bases and V by 6 bases; bases with no gene match: 5. As DNA, the CDR3 is TGCAGTGCAGGGACTAGCGGGAGGGCCATCAATGAGCAGTTCTTC. This encodes CSAGTSGRAINEQFF.

This clonotype was seen a few times. J is TRBJ2-7 and V is TRBV6-6; 8 bases map to TRBD1. CDR1 and CDR2 (germline): MNHNY, SVGAGI (reference sequence). V shed 9 bases and J 3 bases; nucleotides not matched to a gene: 10. The CDR3 length is 14 residues. This CDR3 is CARRRDRRFYEQYF. The CDR3 coding sequence is TGTGCCAGGAGACGGGACAGGAGGTTCTACGAGCAGTACTTC.

The V and J genes are TRBV12-3 or TRBV12-4 and TRBJ1-1, with a tentative D call TRBD1 (5 bases). The CDR3 is 12 amino acids. V was cut by 10 bases and J by 7 bases, with 16 bases left in between. For the CDR3, the DNA is TGTGCCACCCGAGGGGTTAACGGTGAAGCTTTCTTT. Translation: CATRGVNGEAFF.

This clonotype has only a few counts. This sequence joins TRBV28 and TRBJ1-2; no clear D. The germline gives CDR1 MDHEN, CDR2 SYDVKM. The CDR3 consists of 11 residues. Trimming stripped 8 bases from V and 6 bases from J, with 10 bases between. For the CDR3, the DNA is TGTGCCAGCGCGGTCGGCGATGGCTACACCTTC. Its protein product is CASAVGDGYTF.